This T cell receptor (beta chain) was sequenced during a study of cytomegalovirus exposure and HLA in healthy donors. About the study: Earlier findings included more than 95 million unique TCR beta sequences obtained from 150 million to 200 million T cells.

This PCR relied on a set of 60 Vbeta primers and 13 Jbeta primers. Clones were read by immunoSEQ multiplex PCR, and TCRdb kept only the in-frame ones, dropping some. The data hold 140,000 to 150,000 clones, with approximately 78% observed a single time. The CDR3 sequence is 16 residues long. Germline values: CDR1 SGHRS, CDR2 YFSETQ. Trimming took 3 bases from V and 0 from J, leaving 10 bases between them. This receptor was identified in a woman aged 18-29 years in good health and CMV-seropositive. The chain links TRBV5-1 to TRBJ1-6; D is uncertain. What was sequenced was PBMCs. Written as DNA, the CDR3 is TGCGCCAGCAGCTCGAGAGAGAACTCCTATAATTCACCCCTCCACTTT. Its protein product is CASSSRENSYNSPLHF.